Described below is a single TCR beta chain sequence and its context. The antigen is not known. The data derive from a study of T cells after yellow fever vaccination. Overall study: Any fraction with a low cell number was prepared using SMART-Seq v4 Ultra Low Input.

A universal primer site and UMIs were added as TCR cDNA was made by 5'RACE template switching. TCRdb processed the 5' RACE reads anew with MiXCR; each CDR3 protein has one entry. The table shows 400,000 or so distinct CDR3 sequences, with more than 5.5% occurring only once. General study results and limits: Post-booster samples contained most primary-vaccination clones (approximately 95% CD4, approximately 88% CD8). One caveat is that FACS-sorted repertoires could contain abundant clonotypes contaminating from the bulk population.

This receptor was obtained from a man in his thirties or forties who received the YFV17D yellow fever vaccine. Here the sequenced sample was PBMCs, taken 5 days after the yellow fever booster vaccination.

The DNA for the CDR3 is TGTGCCAGCACCGCCCGGGACAGGGCCTCCGAGCAGTACTTC. Translated: CASTARDRASEQYF. This chain connects TRBV12-3 or TRBV12-4 to TRBJ2-7; 9 bases match TRBD1. Trimming cost V 7 bases and J 6 bases; bases outside gene matches: 10. The CDR3 length is 14 residues.